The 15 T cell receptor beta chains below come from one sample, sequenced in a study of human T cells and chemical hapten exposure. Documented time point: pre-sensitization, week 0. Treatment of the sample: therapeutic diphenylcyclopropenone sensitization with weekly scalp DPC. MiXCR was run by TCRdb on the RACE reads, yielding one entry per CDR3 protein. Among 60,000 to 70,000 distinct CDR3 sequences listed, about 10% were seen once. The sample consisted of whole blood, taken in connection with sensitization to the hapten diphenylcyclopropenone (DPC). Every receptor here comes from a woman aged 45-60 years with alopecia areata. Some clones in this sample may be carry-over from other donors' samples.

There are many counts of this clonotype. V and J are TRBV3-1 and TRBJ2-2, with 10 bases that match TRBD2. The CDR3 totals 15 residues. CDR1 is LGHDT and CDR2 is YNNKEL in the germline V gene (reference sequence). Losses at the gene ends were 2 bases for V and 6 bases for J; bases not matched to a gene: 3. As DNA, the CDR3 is TGTGCCAGCAGCCAACCAGGACTAGCGGCCGGGGAGCTGTTTTTT. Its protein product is CASSQPGLAAGELFF. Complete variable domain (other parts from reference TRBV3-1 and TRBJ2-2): DTAVSQTPKYLVTQMGNDKSIKCEQNLGHDTMYWYKQDSKKFLKIMFSYNNKELIINETVPNRFSPKSPDKAHLNLHINSLELGDSAVYFCASSQPGLAAGELFFGEGSRLTVL.

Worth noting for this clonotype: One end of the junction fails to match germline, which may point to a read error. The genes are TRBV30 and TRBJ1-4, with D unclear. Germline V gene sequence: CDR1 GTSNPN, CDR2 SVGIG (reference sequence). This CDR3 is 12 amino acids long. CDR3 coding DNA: TGTGCACTCGAGTGGCCTCGTGAAAAACTGATTTTT. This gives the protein CALEWPREKLIF.

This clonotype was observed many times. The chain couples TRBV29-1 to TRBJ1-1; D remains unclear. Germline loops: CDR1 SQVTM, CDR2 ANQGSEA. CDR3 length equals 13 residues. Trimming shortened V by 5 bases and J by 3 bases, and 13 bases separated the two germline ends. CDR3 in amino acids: CSVRPPLHTEAFF. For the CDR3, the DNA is TGCAGCGTTCGACCGCCATTACACACTGAAGCTTTCTTT.

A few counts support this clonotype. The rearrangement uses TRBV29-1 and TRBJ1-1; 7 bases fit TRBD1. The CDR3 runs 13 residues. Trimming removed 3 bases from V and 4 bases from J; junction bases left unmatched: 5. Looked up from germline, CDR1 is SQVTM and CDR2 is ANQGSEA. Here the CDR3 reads CSVDDRAGTEAFF. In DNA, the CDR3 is TGCAGCGTTGACGACAGGGCGGGCACTGAAGCTTTCTTT.

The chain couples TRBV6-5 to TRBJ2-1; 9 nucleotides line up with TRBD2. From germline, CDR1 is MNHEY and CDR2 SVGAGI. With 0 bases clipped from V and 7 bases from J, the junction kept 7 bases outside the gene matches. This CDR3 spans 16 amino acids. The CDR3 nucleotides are TGTGCCAGCAGTTACTCGATCCCCCTAGCGGGAAATGAGCAGTTCTTC. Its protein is CASSYSIPLAGNEQFF.

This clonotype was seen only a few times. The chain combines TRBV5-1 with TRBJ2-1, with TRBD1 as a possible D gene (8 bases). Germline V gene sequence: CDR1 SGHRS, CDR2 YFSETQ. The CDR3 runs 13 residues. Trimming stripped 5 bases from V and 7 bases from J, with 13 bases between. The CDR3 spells CASSGQGGNEQFF. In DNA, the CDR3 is TGCGCCAGCAGTGGACAGGGAGGGAATGAGCAGTTCTTC.

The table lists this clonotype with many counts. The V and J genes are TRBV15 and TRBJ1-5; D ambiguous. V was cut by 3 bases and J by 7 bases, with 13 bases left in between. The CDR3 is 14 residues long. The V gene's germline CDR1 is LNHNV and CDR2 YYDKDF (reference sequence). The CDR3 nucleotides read TGTGCCACCAGCAGGTCGCCCGAAGGACAGCCCCAGCATTTT. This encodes CATSRSPEGQPQHF.

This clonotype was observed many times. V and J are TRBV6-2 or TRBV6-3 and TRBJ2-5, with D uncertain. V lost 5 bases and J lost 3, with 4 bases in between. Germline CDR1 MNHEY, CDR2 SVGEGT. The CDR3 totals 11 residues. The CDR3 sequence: CASSRKETQYF. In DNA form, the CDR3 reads TGTGCCAGCAGTCGTAAAGAGACCCAGTACTTC.

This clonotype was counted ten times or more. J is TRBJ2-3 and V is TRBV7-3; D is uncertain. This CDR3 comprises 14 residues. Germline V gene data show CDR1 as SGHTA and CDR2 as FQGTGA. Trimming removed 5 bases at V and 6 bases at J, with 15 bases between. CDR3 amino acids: CASSPGPRPDTQYF. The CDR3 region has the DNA TGTGCCAGCAGCCCCGGGCCTAGGCCCGATACGCAGTATTTT.

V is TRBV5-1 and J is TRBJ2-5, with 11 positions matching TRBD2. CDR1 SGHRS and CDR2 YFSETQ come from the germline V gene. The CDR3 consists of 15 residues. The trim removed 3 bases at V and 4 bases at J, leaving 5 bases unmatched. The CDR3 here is CASSSGLAVGETQYF. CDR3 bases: TGCGCCAGCAGCTCGGGACTAGCGGTTGGAGAGACCCAGTACTTC.

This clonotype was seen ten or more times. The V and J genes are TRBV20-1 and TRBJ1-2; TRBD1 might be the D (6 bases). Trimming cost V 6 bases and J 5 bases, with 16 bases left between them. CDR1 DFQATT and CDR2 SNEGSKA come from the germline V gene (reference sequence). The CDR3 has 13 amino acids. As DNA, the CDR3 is TGCAGTGCCCACCCCGGACAGAATTATGGCTACACCTTC. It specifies CSAHPGQNYGYTF.

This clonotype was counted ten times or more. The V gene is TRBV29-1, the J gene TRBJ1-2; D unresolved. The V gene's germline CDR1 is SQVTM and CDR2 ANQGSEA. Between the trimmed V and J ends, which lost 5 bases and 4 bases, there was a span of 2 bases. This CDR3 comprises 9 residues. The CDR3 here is CSVTYGYTF. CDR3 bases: TGCAGCGTTACCTATGGCTACACCTTC.

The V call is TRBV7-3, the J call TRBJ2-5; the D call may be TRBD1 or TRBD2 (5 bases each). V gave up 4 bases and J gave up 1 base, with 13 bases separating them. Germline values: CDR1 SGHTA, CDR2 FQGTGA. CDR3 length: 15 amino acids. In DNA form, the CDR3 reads TGTGCCAGCAGCTCTCAGGGCGGACTCCAAGAGACCCAGTACTTC. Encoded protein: CASSSQGGLQETQYF.

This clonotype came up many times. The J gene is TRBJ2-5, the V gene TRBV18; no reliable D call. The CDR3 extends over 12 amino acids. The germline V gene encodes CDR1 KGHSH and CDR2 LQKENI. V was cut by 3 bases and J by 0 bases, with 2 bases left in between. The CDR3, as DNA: TGTGCCAGCTCACCCTACCAAGAGACCCAGTACTTC. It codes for CASSPYQETQYF.

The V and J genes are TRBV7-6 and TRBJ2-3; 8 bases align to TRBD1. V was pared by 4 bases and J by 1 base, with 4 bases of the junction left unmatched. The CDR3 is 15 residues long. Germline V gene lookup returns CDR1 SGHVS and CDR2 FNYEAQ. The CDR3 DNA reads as TGTGCCAGCAGCTCGACAGGGGCTGGCACAGATACGCAGTATTTT. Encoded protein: CASSSTGAGTDTQYF.